This T cell receptor beta chain was sequenced during a study of cytomegalovirus exposure and HLA in healthy donors. Findings and limits, study-wide: In a later analysis, across HLA loci, associated TCR counts were highest for DRB1, lowest for HLA-C.

In the PCR, 60 Vbeta and 13 Jbeta primers were used. Sequenced by immunoSEQ multiplex PCR; TCRdb stores in-frame clones only, minus some. The data contain a few hundred thousand clones, more than 80% of them singletons. With V trimmed by 4 bases and J by 5 bases, 2 bases remained unmatched. The CDR3 is 14 amino acids. Germline V gene sequence: CDR1 SGHRS, CDR2 YFSETQ. For this clone: Its antigen is not identified.

The sequenced material came from PBMCs. The chain links TRBV5-1 to TRBJ2-2, with 10 bases aligning to TRBD1. This clonotype was obtained from a man in his thirties or forties in good health and CMV-seronegative. CDR3 nucleotide sequence: TGCGCCAGCAGCCGGGACAGGGGTACCGGGGAGCTGTTTTTT. Amino acids: CASSRDRGTGELFF.